The 31 T cell receptor beta chains listed next were all sequenced from one sample in a study of T cell repertoires in aging, cancer and after chemotherapy. TRB rearrangements spanning V, D and J were amplified using mixed TRB-A/B primers. Each CDR3 protein gets one entry after TCRdb re-called the multiplex PCR reads with MiXCR. Of 2,600 or so distinct CDR3 sequences detected, roughly 60% appear once; the ten largest clones hold over 60%. The template was genomic DNA from peripheral blood, not RNA. Sequenced sample: blood. All receptors derive from a human donor with a blood cancer.

This sequence joins TRBV7-6 and TRBJ2-7; D possibly corresponds to TRBD2 (6 bases). Germline CDR1 reads SGHVS; CDR2 reads FNYEAQ. CDR3 length equals 12 residues. The germline V and J ends were trimmed by 4 bases and 5 bases, with 9 bases remaining between them. CDR3 region: CASSSGGHEQYF. In nucleotides, the CDR3 is TGTGCCAGCAGCTCCGGGGGACACGAGCAGTACTTC.

The chain combines TRBV6-5 with TRBJ1-2; D is perhaps TRBD1 (5 bases). Germline CDR1 reads MNHEY; CDR2 reads SVGAGI. The ends were cut back, 0 bases at V and 4 bases at J, with 12 bases in the middle. The CDR3 is 15 residues long. CDR3 DNA sequence: TGTGCCAGCAGTTACTCGGCAGGGTGGTCCTATGGCTACACCTTC. This encodes CASSYSAGWSYGYTF.

The chain couples TRBV12-3 or TRBV12-4 to TRBJ2-1, with D possibly called TRBD1 or TRBD2 (6 bases each). The length of the CDR3 is 13 residues. V was shortened by 8 bases and J by 7 bases, with 15 bases between the two germline ends. The CDR3 nucleotides are TGTGCCAGCTCACCGGGGGCGCAAAATGAGCAGTTCTTC. It specifies CASSPGAQNEQFF.

In this sample, this clonotype turned up once. V is TRBV19 and J is TRBJ1-2; TRBD1 aligns across 9 bases. The germline gives CDR1 LNHDA, CDR2 SQIVND (reference sequence). The length of the CDR3 is 16 residues. V gave up 5 bases and J gave up 4 bases; unmatched junction bases: 11. The DNA for the CDR3 is TGTGCCAGTAGTGGACAGGGGATGCAGTTTGTCTATGGCTACACCTTC. It yields the protein CASSGQGMQFVYGYTF.

The chain couples TRBV4-3 to TRBJ2-7; D is possibly TRBD1 (5 bases). CDR1 and CDR2 from the germline V gene are LGHNA and YSLEER. Trimming stripped 1 base from V and 7 bases from J, with 14 bases between. CDR3 size: 14 residues. In nucleotides, the CDR3 is TGCGCCAGCAGCCAAGGGGGCAGACTGGGGGAGCAGTACTTC. Encoded protein: CASSQGGRLGEQYF.

This chain joins TRBV7-2 and TRBJ2-7; TRBD1 matches at 8 bases. The CDR3 has 14 amino acids. CDR1 is SGHTA, CDR2 FQGNSA, per germline. V was clipped by 8 bases and J by 5 bases; unmatched bases: 11. The CDR3 coding sequence is TGTGCCAGCTCAGGACCGGACAGGGAAAACGAGCAGTACTTC. This codes for CASSGPDRENEQYF. The full variable domain, in which reference TRBV7-2 and TRBJ2-7 provide the parts outside the CDR3, is GAGVSQSPSNKVTEKGKDVELRCDPISGHTALYWYRQSLGQGLEFLIYFQGNSAPDKSGLPSDRFSAERTGGSVSTLTIQRTQQEDSAVYLCASSGPDRENEQYFGPGTRLTVT.

V gene TRBV19 combines with J gene TRBJ1-2; D ambiguous. Germline V lookup: CDR1 LNHDA, CDR2 SQIVND (reference sequence). The CDR3 spans 11 residues. Trimming left V 8 bases short and J 1 base short, with 5 bases between. The CDR3 DNA follows: TGTGCCAGTGGAGATAACTATGGCTACACCTTC. Translated: CASGDNYGYTF.

CDR3 protein: CASSPRLAGGSETQYF. The CDR3 bases are TGTGCCAGCAGTCCACGACTAGCGGGAGGGAGCGAGACCCAGTACTTC. This chain links TRBV12-3 or TRBV12-4 with TRBJ2-5; 14 positions match TRBD2. Trimming at V came to 5 bases and at J to 5 bases, leaving 7 bases not matched to a gene. This CDR3 has 16 residues.

Comments on this clonotype: At one end the junction does not follow the germline gene, possibly because of a read error. This chain joins TRBV5-1 and TRBJ2-3; TRBD2 matches at 8 bases. This CDR3 is 14 amino acids long. Germline CDR1 reads SGHRS; CDR2 reads YFSETQ. Here the CDR3 reads CASSLAGSVDTQYF. Here the CDR3 DNA reads TGTGCCAGCAGCTTAGCGGGGAGTGTAGATACGCAGTATTTT.

With regard to this clonotype: An end of the junction differs from the germline gene, which may be a read error. The genes are TRBV6-5 and TRBJ2-7; D not resolved. The germline gives CDR1 MNHEY, CDR2 SVGAGI. The CDR3 has 13 residues. CDR3 region: CASRRSRIYEKYF. The CDR3 DNA follows: TGTGCCAGCAGGAGGTCCAGAATCTACGAGAAGTACTTC.

The rearrangement links TRBV12-3 or TRBV12-4 to TRBJ1-1; D remains ambiguous. Trimming took off 3 bases at V and 3 bases at J, with 8 bases between the two ends. CDR3 length equals 13 residues. In DNA, the CDR3 is TGTGCCAGCAGTTTCACGGCACACACTGAAGCTTTCTTT. Residues: CASSFTAHTEAFF.

The chain carries TRBV30 and TRBJ1-2, with TRBD1 as a possible D gene (5 bases). Per the germline V gene, CDR1 is GTSNPN and CDR2 is SVGIG (reference sequence). The CDR3 is 12 amino acids. V was shortened by 4 bases and J by 8 bases, with 14 bases between the two germline ends. Here the CDR3 DNA reads TGTGCCTGGACCCCAGGGAGCGGGGGCTACACCTTC. Its protein product is CAWTPGSGGYTF.

The chain employs TRBV12-3 or TRBV12-4 and TRBJ2-5; 12 bases match TRBD2. The CDR3 runs 15 residues. V shed 5 bases, J shed 4 bases, and the junction held 5 bases outside the gene matches. The CDR3 sequence: CASSPGLAGSETQYF. In DNA, the CDR3 is TGTGCCAGCAGTCCTGGACTAGCGGGATCAGAGACCCAGTACTTC.

This clonotype came up once. The chain has TRBV12-3 or TRBV12-4 and TRBJ2-3; 7 nucleotides match TRBD2. V lost 8 bases to trimming and J lost 2 bases; unmatched junction nucleotides: 19. This CDR3 region has 18 residues. CDR3: CASSPIYMAGRVTDTQYF. The CDR3 coding sequence is TGTGCCAGCTCACCGATTTATATGGCGGGGAGGGTCACAGATACGCAGTATTTT.

The genes are TRBV29-1 and TRBJ2-2; D remains unclear. The germline gives CDR1 SQVTM, CDR2 ANQGSEA. CDR3 length: 13 amino acids. The V and J ends lost 6 bases and 8 bases respectively, with 16 bases between them. The CDR3, as DNA: TGCAGCGTAGCCATGGGCCCTCGGGGGGAGCTGTTTTTT. Translation gives CSVAMGPRGELFF.

V and J are TRBV19 and TRBJ1-5, with 8 bases fitting TRBD1. The CDR3 consists of 16 residues. J gave up 4 bases and V 1 base, and 6 bases lay outside the gene matches. Germline CDR1 reads LNHDA; CDR2 reads SQIVND (reference sequence). CDR3 amino acids: CASSIVTGGRNQPQHF. The CDR3 region has the DNA TGTGCCAGTAGTATAGTCACAGGGGGAAGGAATCAGCCCCAGCATTTT.

The genes are TRBV12-3 or TRBV12-4 and TRBJ1-2; D might be TRBD1 (6 bases). The CDR3 has 14 residues. Trimming cost V 3 bases and J 6 bases, with 14 bases left between them. In DNA, the CDR3 is TGTGCCAGCAGTTTCGAGGACAGAGCTCATGGCTACACCTTC. Translation: CASSFEDRAHGYTF.

CDR3 protein: CASSPDRAGELFF. The CDR3 nucleotides read TGTGCCAGCAGTCCAGACAGGGCCGGGGAGCTGTTTTTT. The gene calls are TRBV12-3 or TRBV12-4 and TRBJ2-2; 7 nucleotides align to TRBD1. V was pared by 5 bases and J by 6 bases, with 3 bases of the junction left unmatched. The CDR3 consists of 13 residues.

The chain is built from TRBV5-6 and TRBJ2-1; D is perhaps TRBD1 or TRBD2 (5 bases each). The CDR3 spans 13 residues. Germline V lookup: CDR1 SGHDT, CDR2 YYEEEE. V gave up 7 bases and J gave up 4 bases, with 12 bases separating them. CDR3 protein: CASGDGGYNEQFF. DNA for the CDR3: TGTGCCAGCGGGGACGGTGGGTACAATGAGCAGTTCTTC.

CDR3 nucleotides: TGCAGTGCGAGGGGGACTAGCGGGACCGGCGAGCAGTACTTC. Protein sequence: CSARGTSGTGEQYF. The V and J genes are TRBV20-1 and TRBJ2-7, with 13 bases aligning to TRBD2. V was clipped by 6 bases and J by 6 bases; unmatched bases: 8. The CDR3 is 14 amino acids. Germline V gene sequence: CDR1 DFQATT, CDR2 SNEGSKA (reference sequence).

The chain combines TRBV30 with TRBJ2-3; a weak D match, TRBD2 (5 bases). The CDR3 is made up of 14 amino acids. CDR1 is GTSNPN and CDR2 is SVGIG in the germline V gene (reference sequence). Trimming cost V 8 bases and J 2 bases, with 17 bases left between them. CDR3 sequence reads: CASSRGLFTDTQYF. The CDR3 nucleotides are TGTGCCAGCAGTCGTGGACTTTTCACAGATACGCAGTATTTT.

This clonotype was counted a few times. This rearrangement joins TRBV6-5 to TRBJ2-7; no reliable D call. Trimming cost V 0 bases and J 3 bases, with 6 bases left between them. Per germline, CDR1 MNHEY and CDR2 SVGAGI. The CDR3 sequence is 13 residues long. CDR3 sequence reads: CASSYSINYEQYF. CDR3 coding DNA: TGTGCCAGCAGTTACTCGATTAACTACGAGCAGTACTTC.

This clonotype appeared once. V usage is TRBV5-4 and J usage is TRBJ1-1; D call uncertain. V shed 3 bases and J shed 4 bases, with 7 bases lying between them. Per the germline V gene, CDR1 is SGHNT and CDR2 is YYREEE (reference sequence). The CDR3 runs 12 residues. CDR3 region: CASSSHGTEAFF. The CDR3 DNA reads as TGTGCCAGCAGCTCTCACGGCACTGAAGCTTTCTTT.

This rearrangement joins TRBV12-3 or TRBV12-4 to TRBJ2-1; 10 bases line up with TRBD2. V dropped 5 bases and J dropped 1; count of bases not matched to a gene: 14. This CDR3 is built from 19 residues. The CDR3 region has the DNA TGTGCCAGCAGTCCACCCCCGATGGGGACTAGCGCATCCTACAATGAGCAGTTCTTC. It specifies CASSPPPMGTSASYNEQFF.

The J gene is TRBJ1-6, the V gene TRBV30; 8 positions match TRBD1. Germline lookup yields CDR1 GTSNPN and CDR2 SVGIG (reference sequence). V lost 4 bases to trimming and J lost 13 bases; unmatched junction nucleotides: 9. CDR3 length equals 13 residues. The CDR3 DNA reads as TGTGCCTGGATAGCTACAGGGGGTGCGCCCCTCCACTTT. Translated, it gives CAWIATGGAPLHF.

The chain joins TRBV19 to TRBJ2-7, with D unresolved. The CDR3 has 13 amino acids. Germline values: CDR1 LNHDA, CDR2 SQIVND (reference sequence). Trimming pared 2 bases from V and 3 bases from J, leaving 8 bases between. The CDR3 loop reads CASSITRNYEQYF. The CDR3 DNA reads TGTGCCAGTAGTATAACCCGAAACTACGAGCAGTACTTC.

The chain recombines TRBV6-5 with TRBJ1-2; D call uncertain. CDR3 size: 14 residues. In germline, CDR1 is MNHEY, CDR2 SVGAGI. The V gene lost 2 bases and the J gene lost 4 bases, with 11 bases spanning the gap. The CDR3 spells CASSYGSSGYGYTF. The CDR3 region has the DNA TGTGCCAGCAGTTACGGGAGCTCGGGCTATGGCTACACCTTC.

The chain recombines TRBV6-5 with TRBJ1-2, with D unresolved. Germline V gene sequence: CDR1 MNHEY, CDR2 SVGAGI. CDR3 size: 13 residues. V lost 6 bases, J lost 4 bases, and 12 bases lay in between. CDR3 sequence (DNA): TGTGCCAGCAGGCTGACACAGCTCTATGGCTACACCTTC. Translated, it gives CASRLTQLYGYTF.

This clonotype was picked up one time. The J gene is TRBJ2-5, the V gene TRBV7-6, with 13 bases aligning to TRBD2. Germline assignment: CDR1 SGHVS and CDR2 FNYEAQ. The V and J ends lost 6 bases and 2 bases, in that order; junction bases with no gene match: 3. The CDR3 loop spans 15 amino acids. CDR3 nucleotides: TGTGCCAGCAGTCTGACTAGCGGGGGGCAAGAGACCCAGTACTTC. Residues: CASSLTSGGQETQYF.

There are a few counts of this clonotype. The chain recombines TRBV27 with TRBJ1-2, with 8 bases aligning to TRBD1. The J segment lost 8 bases and the V segment lost 6 bases, leaving 8 bases of the junction unmatched. Per the germline V gene, CDR1 is MNHEY and CDR2 is SMNVEV (reference sequence). The CDR3 has 13 residues. CDR3 DNA sequence: TGTGCCAGCAGCTCGAACCACAGGGGGGGCTACACCTTC. Residues: CASSSNHRGGYTF.

The rearrangement links TRBV30 to TRBJ2-1; D is unresolved. Trimming removed 0 bases from V and 7 bases from J, with 4 bases in between. CDR3 length: 11 residues. In germline, CDR1 is GTSNPN, CDR2 SVGIG (reference sequence). This chain's CDR3 is CAWSVANEQFF. The CDR3 region has the DNA TGTGCCTGGAGTGTAGCTAATGAGCAGTTCTTC.